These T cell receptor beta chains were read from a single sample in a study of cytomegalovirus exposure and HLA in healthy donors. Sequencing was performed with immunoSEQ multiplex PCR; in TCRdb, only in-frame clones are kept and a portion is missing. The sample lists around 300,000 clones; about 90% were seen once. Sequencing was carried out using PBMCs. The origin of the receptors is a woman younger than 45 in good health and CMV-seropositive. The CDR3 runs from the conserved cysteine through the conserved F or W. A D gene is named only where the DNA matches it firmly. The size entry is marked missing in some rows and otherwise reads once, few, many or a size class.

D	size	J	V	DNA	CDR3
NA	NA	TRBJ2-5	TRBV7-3	TGTGCCAGCAGCTTGTACAGCCAAGAGACCCAGTACTTC	CASSLYSQETQYF
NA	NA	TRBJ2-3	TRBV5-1	TGCGCCAGCAGCTCCCCTCCGGGACTCCTCACAGATACGCAGTATTTT	CASSSPPGLLTDTQYF
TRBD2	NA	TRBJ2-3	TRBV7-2	TGTGCCAGCAGCCCTAGCGGGGGGTCCACAGATACGCAGTATTTT	CASSPSGGSTDTQYF
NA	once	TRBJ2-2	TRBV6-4	TGTGCCAGCAGTGCAGGGGACACTTACACCGGGGAGCTGTTTTTT	CASSAGDTYTGELFF
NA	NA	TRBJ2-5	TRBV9	TGTGCCAGCAGCGGAAGTACTAGACGAGAGACCCAGTACTTC	CASSGSTRRETQYF
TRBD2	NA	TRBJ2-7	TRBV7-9	TGTGCCAGCAGCCACCCCCGAGCGGGAGGGTCCCTTTTGGACGAGCAGTACTTC	CASSHPRAGGSLLDEQYF
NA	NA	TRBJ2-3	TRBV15	TGTGCCACCAGCGGACCGGACCCGATGGCAGATACGCAGTATTTT	CATSGPDPMADTQYF
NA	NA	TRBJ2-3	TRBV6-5	TGTGCCAGCAAAATACAGTCCACAGATACGCAGTATTTT	CASKIQSTDTQYF
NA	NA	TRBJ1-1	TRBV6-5	TGTGCCAGCAGTTACTCTGGTGGAGGGCTGAACACTGAAGCTTTCTTT	CASSYSGGGLNTEAFF
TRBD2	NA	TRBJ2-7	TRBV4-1	TGCGCCAGCAGCCAAACCGGGACTAGCGGGAGTAGCCACGAGCAGTACTTC	CASSQTGTSGSSHEQYF
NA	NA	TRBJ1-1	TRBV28	TGTGCCAGCAGTTTATCGTCGGACAGAAGGGGGAACACTGAAGCTTTCTTT	CASSLSSDRRGNTEAFF
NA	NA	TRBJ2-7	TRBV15	TGTGCCACCAGCAGAGATCGAGGCGCGGACGAGCAGTACTTC	CATSRDRGADEQYF